The present T cell receptor (beta chain) was sequenced within a study of T cells expressing NK-cell markers. Study-level findings and limits: A range of roughly 1.0-8% of CD8+ T cells consisted of dominant NKG2C+ clonotypes in several donors.

Reanalyzing the 5' RACE reads, TCRdb keeps one entry per CDR3 protein, without DNA. The table lists about 160,000 distinct CDR3 sequences. Per the germline V gene, CDR1 is MDHEN and CDR2 is SYDVKM. This CDR3 is built from 13 residues. In regard to this clonotype: The antigen remains unidentified.

The sample taken for sequencing was blood T cells: a sorted CD56 or NKG2C T cell subset, CD4+ or CD8+ T cells, or bulk PBMC T cells (not recorded which). The sequence was collected from a woman between 18 and 69 years old in good health. The genes are TRBV28 and TRBJ1-5. The CDR3 sequence is CASSWNLNQPQHF. Filled out from reference TRBV28 and TRBJ1-5, the complete variable domain reads DVKVTQSSRYLVKRTGEKVFLECVQDMDHENMFWYRQDPGLGLRLIYFSYDVKMKEKGDIPEGYSVSREKKERFSLILESASTNQTSMYLCASSWNLNQPQHFGDGTRLSIL.